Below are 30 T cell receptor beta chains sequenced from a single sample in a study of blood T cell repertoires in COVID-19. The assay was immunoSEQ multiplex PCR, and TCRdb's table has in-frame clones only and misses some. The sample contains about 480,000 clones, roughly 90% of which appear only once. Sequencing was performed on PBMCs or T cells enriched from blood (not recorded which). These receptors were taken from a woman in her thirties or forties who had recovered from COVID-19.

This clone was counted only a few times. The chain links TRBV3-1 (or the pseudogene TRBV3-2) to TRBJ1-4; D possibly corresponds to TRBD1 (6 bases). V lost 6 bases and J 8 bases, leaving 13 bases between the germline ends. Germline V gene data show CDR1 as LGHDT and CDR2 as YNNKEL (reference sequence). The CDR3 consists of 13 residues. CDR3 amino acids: CASRRGGAEKLFF. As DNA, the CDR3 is TGTGCCAGCAGGAGAGGGGGGGCGGAAAAACTGTTTTTT.

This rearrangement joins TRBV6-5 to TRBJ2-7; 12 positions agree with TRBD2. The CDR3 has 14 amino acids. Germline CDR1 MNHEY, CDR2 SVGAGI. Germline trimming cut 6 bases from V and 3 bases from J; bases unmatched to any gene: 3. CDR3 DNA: TGTGCCAGCAGAGGACTAGCGGGATTCTACGAGCAGTACTTC. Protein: CASRGLAGFYEQYF.

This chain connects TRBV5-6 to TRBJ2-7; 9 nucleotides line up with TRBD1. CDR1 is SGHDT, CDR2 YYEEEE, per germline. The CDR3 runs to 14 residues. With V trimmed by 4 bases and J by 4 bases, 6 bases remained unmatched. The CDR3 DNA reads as TGTGCCAGCAGCCCCGGACAGGGGCGATACGAGCAGTACTTC. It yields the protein CASSPGQGRYEQYF.

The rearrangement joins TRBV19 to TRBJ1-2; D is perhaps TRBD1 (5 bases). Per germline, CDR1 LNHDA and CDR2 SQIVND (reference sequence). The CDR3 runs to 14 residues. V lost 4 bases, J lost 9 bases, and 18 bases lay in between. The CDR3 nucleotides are TGTGCCAGTAGTAACGCAGGGATTAGTTTTAGCTACACCTTC. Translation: CASSNAGISFSYTF.

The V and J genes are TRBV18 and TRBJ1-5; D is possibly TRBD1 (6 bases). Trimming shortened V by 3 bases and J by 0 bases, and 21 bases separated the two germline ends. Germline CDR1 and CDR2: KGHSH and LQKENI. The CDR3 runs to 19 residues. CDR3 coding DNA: TGTGCCAGCTCACCCTCATCCAACAGGGTCCCTTATAGCAATCAGCCCCAGCATTTT. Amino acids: CASSPSSNRVPYSNQPQHF.

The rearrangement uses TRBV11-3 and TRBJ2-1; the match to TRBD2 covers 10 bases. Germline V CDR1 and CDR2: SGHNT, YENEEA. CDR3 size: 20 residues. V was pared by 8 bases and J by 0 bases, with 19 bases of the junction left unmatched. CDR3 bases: TGTGCCAGCCGTTTTACCTATAGCGGGAGGCCCAAAAGCTCCTACAATGAGCAGTTCTTC. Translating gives CASRFTYSGRPKSSYNEQFF.

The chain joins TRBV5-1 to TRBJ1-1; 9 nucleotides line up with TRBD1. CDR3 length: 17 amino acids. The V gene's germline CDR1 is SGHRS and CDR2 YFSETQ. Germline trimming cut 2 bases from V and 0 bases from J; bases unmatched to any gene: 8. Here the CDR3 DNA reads TGCGCCAGCAGCTTTAACAGGGGGCGAAGAATGAACACTGAAGCTTTCTTT. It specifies CASSFNRGRRMNTEAFF.

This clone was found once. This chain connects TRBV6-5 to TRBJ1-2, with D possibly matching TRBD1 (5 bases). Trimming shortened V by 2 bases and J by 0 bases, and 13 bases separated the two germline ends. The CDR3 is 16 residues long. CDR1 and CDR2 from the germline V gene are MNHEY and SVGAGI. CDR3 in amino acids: CASSYEQVISNYGYTF. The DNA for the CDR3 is TGTGCCAGCAGTTACGAACAGGTAATTTCTAACTATGGCTACACCTTC.

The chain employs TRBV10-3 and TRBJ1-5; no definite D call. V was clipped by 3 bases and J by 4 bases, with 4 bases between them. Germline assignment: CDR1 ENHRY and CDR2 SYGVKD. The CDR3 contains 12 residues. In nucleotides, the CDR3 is TGTGCCATCAGTGACAGTAATCAGCCCCAGCATTTT. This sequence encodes CAISDSNQPQHF.

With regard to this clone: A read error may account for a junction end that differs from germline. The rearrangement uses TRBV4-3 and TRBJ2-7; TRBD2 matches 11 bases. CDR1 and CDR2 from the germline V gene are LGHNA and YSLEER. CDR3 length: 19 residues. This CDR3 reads CASSEEATLAGGFSYEQYF. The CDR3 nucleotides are TGCGCCAGCAGCGAAGAAGCAACCCTAGCGGGGGGATTCTCCTACGAGCAGTACTTC.

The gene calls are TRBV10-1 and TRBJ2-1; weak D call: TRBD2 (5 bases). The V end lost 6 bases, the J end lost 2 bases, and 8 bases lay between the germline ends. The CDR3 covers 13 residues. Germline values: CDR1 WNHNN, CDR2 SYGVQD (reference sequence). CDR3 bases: TGCGCCAGCAGGGCGGGCCCCTACAATGAGCAGTTCTTC. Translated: CASRAGPYNEQFF.

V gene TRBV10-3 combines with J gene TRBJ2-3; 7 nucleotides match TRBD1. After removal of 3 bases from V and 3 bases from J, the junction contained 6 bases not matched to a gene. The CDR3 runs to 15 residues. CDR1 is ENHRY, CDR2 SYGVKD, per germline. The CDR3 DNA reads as TGTGCCATCAGTGACGTTTCAGGGGGAACAGATACGCAGTATTTT. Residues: CAISDVSGGTDTQYF.

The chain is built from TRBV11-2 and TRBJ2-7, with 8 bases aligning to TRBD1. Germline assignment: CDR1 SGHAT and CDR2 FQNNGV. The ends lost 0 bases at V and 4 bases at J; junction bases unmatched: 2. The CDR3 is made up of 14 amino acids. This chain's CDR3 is CASSLDRGLYEQYF. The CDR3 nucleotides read TGTGCCAGCAGCTTAGACAGGGGGCTTTACGAGCAGTACTTC.

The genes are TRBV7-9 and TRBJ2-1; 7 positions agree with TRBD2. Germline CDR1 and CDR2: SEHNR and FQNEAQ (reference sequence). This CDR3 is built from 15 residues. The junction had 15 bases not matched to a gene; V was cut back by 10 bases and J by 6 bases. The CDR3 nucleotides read TGTGCCATCAACTGGGGGGAGGGAGTCCCCAATGAGCAGTTCTTC. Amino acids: CAINWGEGVPNEQFF. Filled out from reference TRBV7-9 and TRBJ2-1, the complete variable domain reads DTGVSQNPRHKITKRGQNVTFRCDPISEHNRLYWYRQTLGQGPEFLTYFQNEAQLEKSRLLSDRFSAERPKGSFSTLEIQRTEQGDSAMYLCAINWGEGVPNEQFFGPGTRLTVL.

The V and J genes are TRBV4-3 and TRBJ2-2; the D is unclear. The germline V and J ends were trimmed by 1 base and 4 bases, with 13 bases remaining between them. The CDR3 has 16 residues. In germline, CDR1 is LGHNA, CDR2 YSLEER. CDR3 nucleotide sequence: TGCGCCAGCAGCCAAGTATCCGGGTTGAGCACCGGGGAGCTGTTTTTT. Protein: CASSQVSGLSTGELFF.

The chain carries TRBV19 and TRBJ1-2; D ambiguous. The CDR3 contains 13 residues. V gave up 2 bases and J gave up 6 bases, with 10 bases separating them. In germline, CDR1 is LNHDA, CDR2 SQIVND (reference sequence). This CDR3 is CASSIPGIDGYTF. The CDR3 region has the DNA TGTGCCAGTAGTATACCGGGGATTGATGGCTACACCTTC.

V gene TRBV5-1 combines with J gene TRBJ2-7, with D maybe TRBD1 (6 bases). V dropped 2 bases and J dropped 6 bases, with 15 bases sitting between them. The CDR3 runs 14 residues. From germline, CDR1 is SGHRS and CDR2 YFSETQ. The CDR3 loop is CASSFPQGAGEQYF. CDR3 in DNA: TGCGCCAGCAGCTTCCCACAGGGCGCAGGCGAGCAGTACTTC. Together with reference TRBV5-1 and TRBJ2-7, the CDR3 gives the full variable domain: KAGVTQTPRYLIKTRGQQVTLSCSPISGHRSVSWYQQTPGQGLQFLFEYFSETQRNKGNFPGRFSGRQFSNSRSEMNVSTLELGDSALYLCASSFPQGAGEQYFGPGTRLTVT.

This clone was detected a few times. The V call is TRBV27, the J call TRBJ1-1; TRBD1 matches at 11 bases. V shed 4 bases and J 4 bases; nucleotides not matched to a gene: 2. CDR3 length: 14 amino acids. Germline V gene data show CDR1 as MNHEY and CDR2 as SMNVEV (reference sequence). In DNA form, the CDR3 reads TGTGCCAGCAGTTGGGACAGGGGGGGCACTGAAGCTTTCTTT. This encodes CASSWDRGGTEAFF.

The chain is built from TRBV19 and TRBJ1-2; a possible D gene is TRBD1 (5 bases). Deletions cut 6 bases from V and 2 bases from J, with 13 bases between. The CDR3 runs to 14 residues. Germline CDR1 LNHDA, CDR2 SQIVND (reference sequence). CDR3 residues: CASSSPRGNYGYTF. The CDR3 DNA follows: TGTGCCAGTAGCTCACCGCGGGGGAACTATGGCTACACCTTC.

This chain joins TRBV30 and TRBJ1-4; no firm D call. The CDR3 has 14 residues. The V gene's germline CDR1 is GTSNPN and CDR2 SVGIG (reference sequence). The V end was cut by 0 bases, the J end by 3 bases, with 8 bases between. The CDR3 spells CAWSVRSANEKLFF. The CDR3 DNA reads TGTGCCTGGAGTGTACGAAGCGCTAATGAAAAACTGTTTTTT.

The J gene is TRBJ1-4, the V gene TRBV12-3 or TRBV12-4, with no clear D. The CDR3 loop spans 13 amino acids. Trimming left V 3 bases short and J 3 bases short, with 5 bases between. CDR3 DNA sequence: TGTGCCAGCAGTTTGGCAGCTAATGAAAAACTGTTTTTT. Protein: CASSLAANEKLFF.

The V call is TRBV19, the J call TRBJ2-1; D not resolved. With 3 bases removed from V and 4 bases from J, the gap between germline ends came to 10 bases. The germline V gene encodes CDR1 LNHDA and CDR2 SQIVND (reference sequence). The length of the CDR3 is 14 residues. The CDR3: CASSMWSGYNEQFF. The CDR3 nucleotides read TGTGCCAGTAGTATGTGGTCCGGTTACAATGAGCAGTTCTTC.

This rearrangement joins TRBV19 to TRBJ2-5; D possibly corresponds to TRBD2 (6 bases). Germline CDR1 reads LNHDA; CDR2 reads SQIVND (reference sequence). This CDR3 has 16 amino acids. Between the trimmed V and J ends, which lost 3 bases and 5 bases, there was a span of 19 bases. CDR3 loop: CASSIGVVAGGETQYF. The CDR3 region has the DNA TGTGCCAGTAGTATTGGGGTGGTAGCTGGGGGGGAGACCCAGTACTTC.

For the CDR3, the DNA is TGCGCCAGCAGCCCCGGTGCCTTAGAAGAGACCCAGTACTTC. Translation gives CASSPGALEETQYF. The gene calls are TRBV5-1 and TRBJ2-5; unclear D gene. Germline V lookup: CDR1 SGHRS, CDR2 YFSETQ. The CDR3 covers 14 residues. V gave up 4 bases and J gave up 3 bases, with 13 bases separating them.

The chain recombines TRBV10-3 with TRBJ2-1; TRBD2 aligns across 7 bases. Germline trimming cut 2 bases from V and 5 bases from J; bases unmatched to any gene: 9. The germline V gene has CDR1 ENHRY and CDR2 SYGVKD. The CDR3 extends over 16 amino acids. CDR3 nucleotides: TGTGCCATCAGTGAGACGTTAGCGGGCGCGCACAATGAGCAGTTCTTC. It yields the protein CAISETLAGAHNEQFF.

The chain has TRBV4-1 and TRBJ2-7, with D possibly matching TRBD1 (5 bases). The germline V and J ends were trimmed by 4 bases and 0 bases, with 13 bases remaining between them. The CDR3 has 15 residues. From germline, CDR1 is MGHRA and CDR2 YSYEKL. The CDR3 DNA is TGCGCCAGCAGCCGTTCTGCAGGGATCTCCTACGAGCAGTACTTC. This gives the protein CASSRSAGISYEQYF.

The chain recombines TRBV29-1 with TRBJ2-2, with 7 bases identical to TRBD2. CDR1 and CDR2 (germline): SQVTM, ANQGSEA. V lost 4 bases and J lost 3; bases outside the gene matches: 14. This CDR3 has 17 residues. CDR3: CSVAWPERDLYTGELFF. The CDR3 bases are TGCAGCGTTGCCTGGCCCGAGCGGGATTTGTACACCGGGGAGCTGTTTTTT.

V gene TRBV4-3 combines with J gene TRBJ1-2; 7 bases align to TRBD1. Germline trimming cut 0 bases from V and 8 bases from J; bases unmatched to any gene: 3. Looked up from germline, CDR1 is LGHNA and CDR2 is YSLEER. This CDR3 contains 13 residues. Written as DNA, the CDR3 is TGCGCCAGCAGCCAAGATACAGGGGACGGCTACACCTTC. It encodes CASSQDTGDGYTF.

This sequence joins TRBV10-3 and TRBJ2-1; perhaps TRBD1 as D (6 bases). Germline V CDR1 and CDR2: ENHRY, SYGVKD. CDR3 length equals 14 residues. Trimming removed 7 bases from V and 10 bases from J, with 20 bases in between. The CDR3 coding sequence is TGTGCCATCAAATCGGACAGCGACGCGTGGGAGCAGTTCTTC. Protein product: CAIKSDSDAWEQFF.

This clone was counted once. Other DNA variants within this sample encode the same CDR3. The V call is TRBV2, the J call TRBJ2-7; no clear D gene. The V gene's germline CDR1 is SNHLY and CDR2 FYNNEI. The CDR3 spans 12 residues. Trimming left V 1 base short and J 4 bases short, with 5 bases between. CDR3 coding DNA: TGTGCCAGCAGTGAAGGGAGTTACGAGCAGTACTTC. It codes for CASSEGSYEQYF.